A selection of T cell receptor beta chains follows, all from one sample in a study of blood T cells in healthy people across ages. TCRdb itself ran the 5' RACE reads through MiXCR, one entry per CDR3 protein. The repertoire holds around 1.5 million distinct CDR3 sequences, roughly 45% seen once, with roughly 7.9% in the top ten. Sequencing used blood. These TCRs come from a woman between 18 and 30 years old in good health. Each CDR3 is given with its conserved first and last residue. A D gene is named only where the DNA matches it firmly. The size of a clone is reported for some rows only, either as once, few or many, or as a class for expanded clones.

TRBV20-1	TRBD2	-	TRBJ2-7	CSAPPLSGINEQYF	TGCAGTGCGCCTCCCCTTAGCGGGATTAACGAGCAGTACTTC
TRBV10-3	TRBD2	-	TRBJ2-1	CATADLAGGFSSYNEQFF	TGTGCCACGGCCGACCTAGCGGGAGGGTTTAGCTCCTACAATGAGCAGTTCTTC
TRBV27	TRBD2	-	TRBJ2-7	CASSYGLAAPYEQYF	TGTGCCAGCAGTTACGGACTAGCGGCCCCCTACGAGCAGTACTTC
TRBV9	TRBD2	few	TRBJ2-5	CASSASGTSEETQYF	TGTGCCAGCAGCGCCTCCGGGACTAGCGAAGAGACCCAGTACTTC
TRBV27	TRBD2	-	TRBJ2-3	CASGPVGTSGNKGTDTQYF	TGTGCCAGCGGCCCCGTCGGGACTAGCGGGAACAAGGGCACAGATACGCAGTATTTT
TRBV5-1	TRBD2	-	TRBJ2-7	CASSVKTSGGNNEQYF	TGCGCCAGCAGCGTTAAAACTAGCGGGGGTAACAATGAGCAGTACTTC
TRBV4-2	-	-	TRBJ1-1	CASSQDADYMNTEAFF	TGTGCCAGCAGCCAAGATGCAGATTACATGAACACTGAAGCTTTCTTT
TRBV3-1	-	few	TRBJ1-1	CASHRGGESLSEAFF	TGTGCCAGCCACCGCGGGGGCGAATCCCTTTCAGAAGCTTTCTTT
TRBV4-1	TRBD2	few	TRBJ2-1	CASSRPGLAGHNEQFF	TGCGCCAGCAGCCGCCCAGGACTAGCGGGACACAATGAGCAGTTCTTC
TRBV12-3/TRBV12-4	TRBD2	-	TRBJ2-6	CASSLTGGTPGANVLTF	TGTGCCAGCAGTCTAACGGGGGGGACCCCTGGGGCCAACGTCCTGACTTTC
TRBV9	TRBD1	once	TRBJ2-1	CASSPQTGKFF	TGTGCCAGCAGCCCGCAGACAGGGAAGTTCTTC
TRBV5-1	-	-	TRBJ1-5	CARPTGFSNQPQHF	TGCGCCAGGCCAACAGGGTTTAGCAATCAGCCCCAGCATTTT
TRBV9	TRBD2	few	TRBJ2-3	CASSVVSGGSTDTQYF	TGTGCCAGCAGCGTAGTCAGCGGGGGAAGCACAGATACGCAGTATTTT
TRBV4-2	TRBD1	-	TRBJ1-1	CASSQARAGGTEAFF	TGTGCCAGCAGCCAAGCCCGGGCAGGGGGCACTGAAGCTTTCTTT
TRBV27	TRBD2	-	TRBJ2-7	CASSSGSGGFSYGQYF	TGTGCCAGCAGTTCTGGTAGCGGGGGATTCTCCTACGGGCAGTACTTC
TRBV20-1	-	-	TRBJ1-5	CSAATANSNQPQHF	TGCAGTGCCGCGACAGCAAATAGCAATCAGCCCCAGCATTTT
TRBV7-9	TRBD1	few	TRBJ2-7	CASSGRQGPSYEQYF	TGTGCCAGCAGCGGTAGACAGGGGCCGTCCTACGAGCAGTACTTC
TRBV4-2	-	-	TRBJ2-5	CASSQARGAFQETQYF	TGTGCCAGCAGCCAAGCCAGGGGAGCATTCCAAGAGACCCAGTACTTC
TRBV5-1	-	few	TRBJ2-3	CASRKGIDTDTQYF	TGCGCCAGCAGGAAGGGGATAGACACAGATACGCAGTATTTT
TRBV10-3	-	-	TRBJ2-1	CAISPSINEQFF	TGTGCCATCAGCCCGTCAATAAATGAGCAGTTCTTC
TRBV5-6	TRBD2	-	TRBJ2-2	CASSFRGVLMGELFF	TGTGCCAGCAGCTTCCGGGGGGTCCTTATGGGGGAGCTGTTTTTT
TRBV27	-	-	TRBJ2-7	CASSLSLGRGNEQYF	TGTGCCAGCAGTTTATCCTTGGGCAGGGGAAACGAGCAGTACTTC
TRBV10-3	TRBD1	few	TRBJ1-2	CASRTGSPYGYTF	TGTGCCAGCCGGACAGGGTCCCCCTATGGCTACACCTTC
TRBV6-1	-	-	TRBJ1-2	CATTEPFGLSNYGYTF	TGTGCCACCACCGAACCGTTTGGCCTCTCTAACTATGGCTACACCTTC
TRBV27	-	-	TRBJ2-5	CASRRGFFETQYF	TGTGCCAGCAGAAGAGGATTCTTCGAGACCCAGTACTTC
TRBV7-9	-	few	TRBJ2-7	CASSPPMGTYEQYF	TGTGCCAGCAGCCCTCCCATGGGGACCTACGAGCAGTACTTC
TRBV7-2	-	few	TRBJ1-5	CASSPQRDRVDQPQHF	TGTGCCAGCAGCCCCCAAAGGGATAGGGTGGATCAGCCCCAGCATTTT